Listed here is a single TCR beta chain. The repertoire was sequenced with immunoSEQ multiplex PCR; TCRdb's copy has only in-frame clones and lacks some. The sample consists of 250,000 or so clones, approximately 83% of them appearing once. Membership in each cohort depended on participant-reported clinical history. V was cut by 0 bases and J by 8 bases, with 10 bases left in between. The CDR3 is 14 amino acids. From germline, CDR1 is LGHDT and CDR2 YNNKEL (reference sequence). The record originates from a study of blood T cell repertoires in COVID-19. Sequencing was performed on PBMCs or T cells enriched from blood (not recorded which). This chain connects TRBV3-1 (or the pseudogene TRBV3-2) to TRBJ1-4; D gene unclear. This TCR came from a woman in her forties or fifties who had recovered from COVID-19. The CDR3: CASSQDMGGEKLFF. The CDR3 coding sequence is TGTGCCAGCAGCCAAGATATGGGAGGGGAAAAACTGTTTTTT.